Below are 11 T cell receptor beta chains sequenced from a single sample in a study of T cell repertoires in cytomegalovirus infection. TCRdb reprocessed the reads with MiXCR, giving one entry per CDR3 protein. Among some 350,000 distinct CDR3 sequences, about 34% were seen once, and the ten largest hold approximately 15%. Their antigens remain unidentified. Specimen: cultured PBMCs, collected from culture after CMV antigen stimulation. The source is a human donor in good health (CMV status not recorded). Some clones in this sample may be carry-over from other donors' samples.

This clonotype showed up many times. The chain is built from TRBV10-3 and TRBJ1-1; 8 nucleotides line up with TRBD1. This CDR3 is 18 amino acids long. J gave up 2 bases and V 3 bases, and 14 bases lay outside the gene matches. Per the germline V gene, CDR1 is ENHRY and CDR2 is SYGVKD. CDR3 sequence: CAISDRTGTGGKNTEAFF. DNA for the CDR3: TGTGCCATCAGTGACAGGACAGGGACCGGGGGGAAAAACACTGAAGCTTTCTTT.

This chain links TRBV10-3 with TRBJ2-1; 13 bases match TRBD2. This CDR3 is 15 amino acids long. Germline loops: CDR1 ENHRY, CDR2 SYGVKD. J lost 3 bases, V lost 6 bases, and 2 bases had no gene match. The CDR3 DNA follows: TGTGCCATCAGCGGACTAGCGGGAGACTACAATGAGCAGTTCTTC. This translates into CAISGLAGDYNEQFF.

This clonotype appeared a few times. CDR3 nucleotide sequence: TGTGCCAGCTCATCGGGAACCGGGACAGACTATGGCTACACCTTC. This sequence encodes CASSSGTGTDYGYTF. J is TRBJ1-2 and V is TRBV18; 7 positions agree with TRBD1. The length of the CDR3 is 15 residues. The V segment lost 5 bases and the J segment 3 bases; nucleotides outside the gene matches: 9. The V gene's germline CDR1 is KGHSH and CDR2 LQKENI.

The sample holds a few counts of this clonotype. The gene calls are TRBV28 and TRBJ2-7; D gene unclear. The CDR3 runs 12 residues. Germline CDR1 is MDHEN and CDR2 is SYDVKM. The V gene lost 10 bases and the J gene lost 2 bases, with 12 bases spanning the gap. The CDR3 here is CATHAVPYEQYF. CDR3 nucleotides: TGTGCCACCCACGCGGTGCCCTACGAGCAGTACTTC.

CDR3 region: CASSLDLNSYEQYF. CDR3 sequence (DNA): TGCGCCAGCAGCTTGGATTTGAACTCCTACGAGCAGTACTTC. This chain connects TRBV5-1 to TRBJ2-7, with D hard to call. Trimming shortened V by 0 bases and J by 0 bases, and 7 bases separated the two germline ends. In germline, CDR1 is SGHRS, CDR2 YFSETQ. The CDR3 contains 14 residues.

This clonotype occurred a few times. This sequence joins TRBV12-3 or TRBV12-4 and TRBJ1-2; 7 positions match TRBD1. V dropped 6 bases and J dropped 5; count of bases not matched to a gene: 6. The CDR3 runs 13 residues. CDR3 amino acids: CASRLGQVYGYTF. The CDR3 DNA reads as TGTGCCAGCAGGCTCGGACAGGTGTATGGCTACACCTTC.

The table lists this clonotype with a count of one. The V and J genes are TRBV20-1 and TRBJ2-4, with D hard to call. The V end lost 0 bases, the J end lost 1 base, and 16 bases lay between the germline ends. The CDR3 consists of 17 residues. Germline CDR1 DFQATT, CDR2 SNEGSKA (reference sequence). CDR3 in amino acids: CSARDTANQGAKNIQYF. The CDR3 region has the DNA TGCAGTGCTAGAGATACGGCTAACCAAGGGGCCAAAAACATTCAGTACTTC.

Worth noting for this clonotype: A read error is possible here, since a much larger clone lies one base away. The J gene is TRBJ1-3, the V gene TRBV7-6; no clear D. The CDR3 has 15 amino acids. CDR1 is SGHVS, CDR2 FNYEAQ, per germline. CDR3 sequence: CANSRAGVSGNTIYF. CDR3 nucleotides: TGTGCCAACAGCCGCGCGGGCGTTTCTGGAAACACCATATATTTT.

The chain joins TRBV7-9 to TRBJ2-1, with D possibly being TRBD1 or TRBD2 (5 bases each). The length of the CDR3 is 12 residues. V shed 5 bases and J shed 10 bases, with 12 bases lying between them. CDR1 SEHNR and CDR2 FQNEAQ come from the germline V gene (reference sequence). The CDR3 sequence: CASSPPGDEQFF. The CDR3 DNA sequence: TGTGCCAGCAGCCCACCCGGGGACGAGCAGTTCTTC. The whole variable domain, remainder taken from reference TRBV7-9 and TRBJ2-1, is DTGVSQNPRHKITKRGQNVTFRCDPISEHNRLYWYRQTLGQGPEFLTYFQNEAQLEKSRLLSDRFSAERPKGSFSTLEIQRTEQGDSAMYLCASSPPGDEQFFGPGTRLTVL.

This rearrangement joins TRBV29-1 to TRBJ2-5; 10 bases map to TRBD1. J was trimmed by 1 base and V by 7 bases; bases with no gene match: 12. Germline assignment: CDR1 SQVTM and CDR2 ANQGSEA. This CDR3 has 16 residues. The CDR3 coding sequence is TGCAGCGAGGGGGACAGGGGTTGGGGCTCCCAAGAGACCCAGTACTTC. Its translation: CSEGDRGWGSQETQYF.

The chain has TRBV20-1 and TRBJ2-3; 10 bases fit TRBD2. Germline CDR1 DFQATT, CDR2 SNEGSKA (reference sequence). With 3 bases clipped from V and 4 bases from J, the junction kept 7 bases outside the gene matches. This CDR3 has 15 amino acids. This CDR3 is CSASALAGVPDTQYF. Written as DNA, the CDR3 is TGCAGTGCTAGTGCGCTAGCGGGAGTCCCAGATACGCAGTATTTT.